This is a list of T cell receptor beta chains from one sample in a study of T cells after yellow fever vaccination. TCRdb fed the 5' RACE reads into MiXCR, producing one record per CDR3 protein. In the table there are tens of thousands of distinct CDR3 sequences, 3% to 4% of which are singletons. The input for sequencing was PBMCs, either bulk or a sorted T-cell subset (CD4+, CD8+, memory, or dextramer-sorted; not recorded which), taken around 45 days after the first yellow fever vaccination. Every receptor here comes from a man younger than 35 who received the YFV17D yellow fever vaccine. Each CDR3 is given without its conserved first and last residue.

CDR3 protein: ASSPDRTYEQY; V gene: TRBV5-1; CDR3 length: 11; J gene: TRBJ2-7
CDR3 protein: ASSLQGSSGANVLT; V gene: TRBV5-1; CDR3 length: 14; J gene: TRBJ2-6
CDR3 protein: ASSLASAGGFETQY; V gene: TRBV7-2; CDR3 length: 14; J gene: TRBJ2-5
CDR3 protein: ASSFGQYTEAF; V gene: TRBV7-9; CDR3 length: 11; J gene: TRBJ1-1
CDR3 protein: ASSPMVGSGNIQY; V gene: TRBV7-2; CDR3 length: 13; J gene: TRBJ2-4
CDR3 protein: ASSLELAGGPETQY; V gene: TRBV5-1; CDR3 length: 14; J gene: TRBJ2-5
CDR3 protein: ASSFGRHSGNTIY; V gene: TRBV6-5; CDR3 length: 13; J gene: TRBJ1-3
CDR3 protein: ASTLDRARETQY; V gene: TRBV11-3; CDR3 length: 12; J gene: TRBJ2-5
CDR3 protein: ASSPLLVRASTDTQY; V gene: TRBV3-1; CDR3 length: 15; J gene: TRBJ2-3
CDR3 protein: SAGTPATNEKLF; V gene: TRBV20-1; CDR3 length: 12; J gene: TRBJ1-4
CDR3 protein: SAPLASGPQETQY; V gene: TRBV20-1; CDR3 length: 13; J gene: TRBJ2-5
CDR3 protein: AVVLVGRGQETQY; V gene: TRBV23-1; CDR3 length: 13; J gene: TRBJ2-5
CDR3 protein: ATSRASGGSTNEKLF; V gene: TRBV15; CDR3 length: 15; J gene: TRBJ1-4
CDR3 protein: SAREGTGVPEQF; V gene: TRBV20-1; CDR3 length: 12; J gene: TRBJ2-1
CDR3 protein: ATSWGDTGAGETQY; V gene: TRBV15; CDR3 length: 14; J gene: TRBJ2-5
CDR3 protein: ASSLGGLNQPQH; V gene: TRBV6-2/TRBV6-3; CDR3 length: 12; J gene: TRBJ1-5
CDR3 protein: ASGWDRVPPGELF; V gene: TRBV11-3; CDR3 length: 13; J gene: TRBJ2-2
CDR3 protein: ASITGQEGRELF; V gene: TRBV12-3/TRBV12-4; CDR3 length: 12; J gene: TRBJ2-2
CDR3 protein: ASSGTSYNEQF; V gene: TRBV4-2; CDR3 length: 11; J gene: TRBJ2-1
CDR3 protein: ASTPARYGATNEKLF; V gene: TRBV25-1; CDR3 length: 15; J gene: TRBJ1-4
CDR3 protein: ASSLVLGPQH; V gene: TRBV5-5; CDR3 length: 10; J gene: TRBJ1-5
CDR3 protein: ASSVFVNTEAF; V gene: TRBV2; CDR3 length: 11; J gene: TRBJ1-1
CDR3 protein: ASSLDRLSPEQY; V gene: TRBV11-2; CDR3 length: 12; J gene: TRBJ2-7
CDR3 protein: ASSEGDTGQQF; V gene: TRBV9; CDR3 length: 11; J gene: TRBJ2-1
CDR3 protein: ASSPPGQGGGQPQH; V gene: TRBV18; CDR3 length: 14; J gene: TRBJ1-5
CDR3 protein: ASSLTGSSGANVLT; V gene: TRBV5-1; CDR3 length: 14; J gene: TRBJ2-6
CDR3 protein: ASTRGQENTEAF; V gene: TRBV23-1; CDR3 length: 12; J gene: TRBJ1-1
CDR3 protein: ASSPDRGKNIQY; V gene: TRBV12-3/TRBV12-4; CDR3 length: 12; J gene: TRBJ2-4
CDR3 protein: ASSGDGFREADTQY; V gene: TRBV4-1; CDR3 length: 14; J gene: TRBJ2-3
CDR3 protein: AISESPANSPLH; V gene: TRBV10-3; CDR3 length: 12; J gene: TRBJ1-6
CDR3 protein: ASRQPGNYGYT; V gene: TRBV4-1; CDR3 length: 11; J gene: TRBJ1-2
CDR3 protein: ASSEVESSTDTQY; V gene: TRBV2; CDR3 length: 13; J gene: TRBJ2-3
CDR3 protein: ASSPPSTGSGELF; V gene: TRBV3-1; CDR3 length: 13; J gene: TRBJ2-2
CDR3 protein: STGGGPNQPQH; V gene: TRBV20-1; CDR3 length: 11; J gene: TRBJ1-5
CDR3 protein: ASQYLSGANVLT; V gene: TRBV2; CDR3 length: 12; J gene: TRBJ2-6
CDR3 protein: ASSPTGDEKLF; V gene: TRBV6-6; CDR3 length: 11; J gene: TRBJ1-4
CDR3 protein: ASSQANMGAGGDQY; V gene: TRBV4-1; CDR3 length: 14; J gene: TRBJ2-5
CDR3 protein: ATSRGGATGNTIY; V gene: TRBV15; CDR3 length: 13; J gene: TRBJ1-3
CDR3 protein: ASSYLFQETQY; V gene: TRBV6-2/TRBV6-3; CDR3 length: 11; J gene: TRBJ2-5